What follows are 24 T cell receptor beta chains derived from one specimen sequenced in a study of Graves' ophthalmopathy and Graves' hyperthyroidism. The TCR beta CDR3 regions underwent amplification from RNA transcripts. In the first round, RT-PCR was carried out with HTBI primers, and a multiplex PCR formed the second round. TCRdb used MiXCR to reprocess the multiplex PCR reads, holding one entry per CDR3 protein. The sample lists about 700,000 distinct CDR3 sequences; more than 40% were seen once. The specimen was peripheral blood. These receptors came from an adult man with Graves' ophthalmopathy.

This clonotype was observed many times. V gene TRBV10-3 combines with J gene TRBJ1-2, with TRBD1 as a possible D gene (6 bases). CDR1 is ENHRY and CDR2 is SYGVKD in the germline V gene. The length of the CDR3 is 14 residues. Trimming took 3 bases from V and 4 from J, leaving 12 bases between them. The CDR3 nucleotides read TGTGCCATCAGTGATCCGGGACATAGCTATGGCTACACCTTC. Encoded protein: CAISDPGHSYGYTF.

This chain links TRBV29-1 with TRBJ2-1; 11 bases match TRBD2. Per germline, CDR1 SQVTM and CDR2 ANQGSEA. V dropped 6 bases and J dropped 5; count of bases not matched to a gene: 3. The CDR3 extends over 13 amino acids. CDR3 sequence (DNA): TGCAGCGTCAGACTAGCGGGAAACAATGAGCAGTTCTTC. Amino acid sequence: CSVRLAGNNEQFF.

This clonotype has at least ten counts. The gene calls are TRBV25-1 and TRBJ1-6, with no clear D. The ends were cut back, 4 bases at V and 9 bases at J, with 19 bases in the middle. Germline V gene sequence: CDR1 MGHDK, CDR2 SYGVNS. The CDR3 contains 16 residues. In DNA, the CDR3 is TGTGCCAGCAGTGGAGGCCCCCCAAGGGTCGGTTCACCCCTCCACTTT. It yields the protein CASSGGPPRVGSPLHF.

This clonotype occurred many times. The chain is built from TRBV15 and TRBJ2-1, with D perhaps given as TRBD1 or TRBD2 (5 bases each). The CDR3 sequence is 14 residues long. The V and J ends lost 4 bases and 4 bases respectively, with 11 bases between them. CDR1 is LNHNV and CDR2 is YYDKDF in the germline V gene (reference sequence). This chain's CDR3 is CATSTEGPYNEQFF. The CDR3 coding sequence is TGTGCCACCAGCACCGAGGGACCATACAATGAGCAGTTCTTC.

This clonotype was detected once. A much larger clone is a single base away; this may be a read error. The CDR3 here is CSARGSSGRNEQYF. Here the CDR3 DNA reads TGCAGTGCTAGGGGGTCGAGCGGGAGGAACGAGCAGTACTTC. The V call is TRBV20-1, the J call TRBJ2-7, with 9 bases aligning to TRBD2. Trimming took 3 bases from V and 5 from J; bases not matched to a gene: 8. The CDR3 runs 14 residues. Germline CDR1 and CDR2: DFQATT and SNEGSKA (reference sequence).

The rearrangement joins TRBV6-5 to TRBJ1-2; TRBD1 matches at 7 bases. Germline V gene data show CDR1 as MNHEY and CDR2 as SVGAGI. This CDR3 region has 15 residues. J lost 2 bases, V lost 8 bases, and 11 bases had no gene match. The CDR3 DNA follows: TGTGCCAGCTCACCGATGACAGGGACCAACTATGGCTACACCTTC. Translation: CASSPMTGTNYGYTF.

This clonotype was observed a few times. V gene TRBV7-8 combines with J gene TRBJ2-7, with 10 nucleotides matching TRBD1. The CDR3 has 17 amino acids. V lost 4 bases to trimming and J lost 4 bases; unmatched junction nucleotides: 13. CDR1 is SGHVS, CDR2 FQNEAQ, per germline. CDR3 nucleotide sequence: TGTGCCAGCAGCTCATACAATGACAGGGGGCTTGATTACGAGCAGTACTTC. Its protein is CASSSYNDRGLDYEQYF.

This chain uses TRBV2 with TRBJ1-2; D gene uncertain. Germline values: CDR1 SNHLY, CDR2 FYNNEI. V lost 5 bases, J lost 5 bases, and 12 bases lay in between. The CDR3 covers 13 residues. The CDR3 DNA is TGTGCCAGCAGTCAGGCAGAGATGTATGGCTACACCTTC. It encodes CASSQAEMYGYTF.

This clonotype was seen at least ten times. This rearrangement joins TRBV24-1 to TRBJ1-1; the match to TRBD1 covers 7 bases. The CDR3 sequence is 13 residues long. V dropped 8 bases and J dropped 1; count of bases not matched to a gene: 3. Germline V CDR1 and CDR2: KGHDR, SFDVKD. The CDR3 nucleotides read TGTGCCACCAACGGGACAGCGAACACTGAAGCTTTCTTT. This sequence encodes CATNGTANTEAFF.

The V gene is TRBV24-1, the J gene TRBJ1-5; D unclear. Germline lookup yields CDR1 KGHDR and CDR2 SFDVKD. Trimming removed 5 bases at V and 3 bases at J, with 13 bases between. The CDR3 has 15 amino acids. CDR3 sequence reads: CATSARTGVNQPQHF. CDR3 in DNA: TGTGCCACCAGTGCTAGAACGGGTGTCAATCAGCCCCAGCATTTT.

This sequence joins TRBV7-2 and TRBJ2-5, with D unresolved. The germline V gene encodes CDR1 SGHTA and CDR2 FQGNSA. CDR3 length: 15 residues. V lost 6 bases and J lost 2, with 16 bases in between. CDR3 sequence reads: CASSTYPMGQETQYF. As DNA, the CDR3 is TGTGCCAGCAGTACATACCCAATGGGGCAAGAGACCCAGTACTTC.

This clonotype appeared many times. The gene calls are TRBV9 and TRBJ1-2, with D possibly being TRBD1 (5 bases). In germline, CDR1 is SGDLS, CDR2 YYNGEE. Trimming removed 4 bases from V and 4 bases from J, with 14 bases in between. The length of the CDR3 is 14 residues. In nucleotides, the CDR3 is TGTGCCAGCAGCCATACCGGGACCTCCTATGGCTACACCTTC. It specifies CASSHTGTSYGYTF.

The rearrangement joins TRBV25-1 to TRBJ1-4; tentatively, D is TRBD1 (6 bases). The CDR3 has 14 residues. Trimming removed 1 base from V and 8 bases from J, with 11 bases in between. Germline V gene data show CDR1 as MGHDK and CDR2 as SYGVNS. The CDR3 loop reads CASSEWGTPEKLFF. The CDR3 DNA follows: TGTGCCAGCAGTGAATGGGGGACACCGGAAAAACTGTTTTTT.

This clonotype was observed at least ten times. This chain joins TRBV7-9 and TRBJ1-1; D is ambiguous. V was pared by 5 bases and J by 2 bases, with 6 bases between. Germline assignment: CDR1 SEHNR and CDR2 FQNEAQ (reference sequence). CDR3 length: 12 amino acids. As DNA, the CDR3 is TGTGCCAGCAGCCCGAGTAACACTGAAGCTTTCTTT. The encoded protein is CASSPSNTEAFF.

This clonotype was detected ten times or more. This rearrangement joins TRBV20-1 to TRBJ2-7; D possibly corresponds to TRBD1 (5 bases). The V end was cut by 3 bases, the J end by 5 bases, with 8 bases between. The CDR3 contains 11 residues. The germline CDR1 and CDR2 sequences are DFQATT and SNEGSKA (reference sequence). In DNA form, the CDR3 reads TGCAGTGCTAGTATGGGGCACGAGCAGTACTTC. It encodes CSASMGHEQYF.

The chain links TRBV2 to TRBJ2-7; TRBD1 matches at 7 bases. V shed 8 bases and J 6 bases; nucleotides not matched to a gene: 10. Germline V gene lookup returns CDR1 SNHLY and CDR2 FYNNEI. This CDR3 comprises 13 residues. The CDR3 DNA sequence: TGTGCCAGCGGGGACAGCGGAACCCTCGAGCAGTACTTC. This sequence encodes CASGDSGTLEQYF.

The genes are TRBV12-3 or TRBV12-4 and TRBJ1-4; weak D call: TRBD1 (6 bases). Trimming took off 7 bases at V and 8 bases at J, with 20 bases between the two ends. The CDR3 is 15 amino acids. CDR3 sequence reads: CASNYEGGVKEKLFF. The CDR3 DNA follows: TGTGCCAGCAACTACGAGGGGGGCGTAAAAGAAAAACTGTTTTTT.

This clonotype was seen ten or more times. The chain couples TRBV5-6 to TRBJ2-7; TRBD1 agrees at 10 bases. Germline loops: CDR1 SGHDT, CDR2 YYEEEE. CDR3 length: 15 residues. Losses at the gene ends were 4 bases for V and 4 bases for J; bases not matched to a gene: 8. Here the CDR3 reads CASSASGTGVYEQYF. Written as DNA, the CDR3 is TGTGCCAGCAGCGCGTCCGGGACAGGGGTTTACGAGCAGTACTTC.

The chain employs TRBV10-3 and TRBJ1-1; 8 bases map to TRBD1. This CDR3 comprises 18 residues. With 10 bases clipped from V and 1 base from J, the junction kept 20 bases outside the gene matches. Looked up from germline, CDR1 is ENHRY and CDR2 is SYGVKD. CDR3 in amino acids: CATRGDSYRGVANTEAFF. CDR3 in DNA: TGTGCCACCCGAGGAGACAGTTACAGGGGGGTTGCGAACACTGAAGCTTTCTTT.

This clonotype was observed a few times. This sequence joins TRBV20-1 and TRBJ2-7, with TRBD1 identical over 9 bases. V gave up 3 bases and J gave up 5 bases; unmatched junction bases: 11. Per the germline V gene, CDR1 is DFQATT and CDR2 is SNEGSKA (reference sequence). This CDR3 region has 15 residues. The CDR3 protein is CSARAGDRVMDEQYF. In DNA form, the CDR3 reads TGCAGTGCTAGGGCTGGGGACAGGGTGATGGACGAGCAGTACTTC.

The chain carries TRBV20-1 and TRBJ2-2; 9 bases map to TRBD1. The trim removed 0 bases at V and 7 bases at J, leaving 3 bases unmatched. The CDR3 has 14 amino acids. Germline V gene lookup returns CDR1 DFQATT and CDR2 SNEGSKA (reference sequence). The CDR3: CSARETGGNGELFF. The DNA of the CDR3 is TGCAGTGCTAGAGAGACAGGGGGAAACGGGGAGCTGTTTTTT.

This clonotype was found many times. The V and J genes are TRBV4-1 and TRBJ1-5; D not resolved. Germline CDR1 MGHRA, CDR2 YSYEKL. This CDR3 spans 15 amino acids. Trimming pared 0 bases from V and 9 bases from J, leaving 15 bases between. CDR3 residues: CASSQDPNKLVPQHF. The DNA for the CDR3 is TGCGCCAGCAGCCAAGATCCCAACAAGTTGGTGCCCCAGCATTTT.

This clonotype was seen at least ten times. The V call is TRBV19, the J call TRBJ1-5, with TRBD1 identical over 9 bases. Unmatched junction bases numbered 12, after V lost 6 bases and J lost 6 bases. The CDR3 is 16 residues long. Germline V gives CDR1 LNHDA, CDR2 SQIVND (reference sequence). Here the CDR3 reads CASRPATGGVSQPQHF. CDR3 DNA sequence: TGTGCCAGTAGACCCGCGACAGGGGGGGTTAGTCAGCCCCAGCATTTT. The full variable domain, rest sourced from reference TRBV19 and TRBJ1-5, is DGGITQSPKYLFRKEGQNVTLSCEQNLNHDAMYWYRQDPGQGLRLIYYSQIVNDFQKGDIAEGYSVSREKKESFPLTVTSAQKNPTAFYLCASRPATGGVSQPQHFGDGTRLSIL.

This clonotype was seen many times. This rearrangement joins TRBV11-2 to TRBJ1-1; 10 bases line up with TRBD1. V lost 2 bases, J lost 7 bases, and 7 bases stayed unmatched. The CDR3 totals 15 residues. Germline lookup yields CDR1 SGHAT and CDR2 FQNNGV. The chain's CDR3 is CASSLRDRGRSEAFF. CDR3 DNA: TGTGCCAGCAGCTTACGGGACAGGGGTAGGAGTGAAGCTTTCTTT.